This TCR beta chain emerged from a study of T cells in Graves' hyperthyroidism and ophthalmopathy. Turning to the study itself: At the time of initial diagnosis and before any treatment, peripheral blood was collected. Whole-study findings and limits: Before onset, by a median of approximately 6.8 months, the model predicted ophthalmopathy. Blood shared most expanded thyroid clonotypes above 0.001.

Individuals with ophthalmopathy presented a Clinical Activity Score of at least 3, a NOSPECS grade of at least 4 and a duration under 3 months. The investigators amplified TCR beta CDR3 regions from RNA transcripts. TCR CDR3 regions were first amplified by RT-PCR with HTBI primers. MiXCR, applied by TCRdb to the multiplex PCR reads, yields one record per CDR3 protein. This table has over 450,000 distinct CDR3 sequences, 15% to 20% appearing once. V lost 7 bases, J lost 8 bases, and 12 bases lay in between. The germline CDR1 and CDR2 sequences are DFQATT and SNEGSKA (reference sequence). The CDR3 consists of 11 residues. This clonotype was detected ten times or more. Its antigen remains unknown.

The V call is TRBV20-1, the J call TRBJ2-1; D is possibly TRBD2 (6 bases). The clonotype comes from a woman between 18 and 30 years old with Graves' ophthalmopathy. Sequences were obtained from blood. CDR3 DNA: TGCAGTGAGGACGGGGAGGATGAGCAGTTCTTC. Protein product: CSEDGEDEQFF.